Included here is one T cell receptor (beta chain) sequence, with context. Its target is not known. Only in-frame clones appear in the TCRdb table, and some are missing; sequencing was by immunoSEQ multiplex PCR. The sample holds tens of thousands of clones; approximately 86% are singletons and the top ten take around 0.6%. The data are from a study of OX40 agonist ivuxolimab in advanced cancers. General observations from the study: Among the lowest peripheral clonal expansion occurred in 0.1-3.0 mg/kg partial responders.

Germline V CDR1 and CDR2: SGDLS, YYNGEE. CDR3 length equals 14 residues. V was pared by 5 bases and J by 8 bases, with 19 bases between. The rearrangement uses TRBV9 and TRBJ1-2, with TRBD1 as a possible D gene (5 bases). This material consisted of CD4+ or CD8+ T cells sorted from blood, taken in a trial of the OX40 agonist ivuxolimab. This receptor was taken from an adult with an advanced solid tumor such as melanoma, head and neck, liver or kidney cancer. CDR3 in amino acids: CASSPRGPGEGYTF. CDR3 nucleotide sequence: TGTGCCAGCAGTCCGAGGGGACCCGGTGAAGGCTACACCTTC.